These T cell receptor beta chains were read from a single sample in a study of blood T cell repertoires in COVID-19. Repertoires were generated with immunoSEQ multiplex PCR, while TCRdb's copy carries only in-frame clones and drops some. This sample yields around 440,000 clones, of which 88% are seen a single time; roughly 13% belongs to the top ten. The specimen sequenced was peripheral blood. The receptor source for this set is a woman aged 50 to 65 with COVID-19, enrolled during active disease. The CDR3 runs from the conserved cysteine through the conserved F or W. The D gene is left open where the match is weak. Some rows have no size entry. The others give once, few or many, or a class for an expanded clone.

abundance	v_gene	d_gene	j_gene	CDR3aa	CDR3nt
NA	TRBV7-3	NA	TRBJ1-1	CASSLGGGRQTNTEAFF	TGTGCCAGCAGCCTAGGCGGGGGTAGACAGACGAACACTGAAGCTTTCTTT
NA	TRBV5-8	NA	TRBJ2-5	CASSRDQRETQYF	TGTGCCAGCAGCCGTGACCAGAGGGAGACCCAGTACTTC
once	TRBV28	NA	TRBJ1-1	CASSLASGDDTEAFF	TGTGCCAGCAGTTTGGCGTCAGGGGACGACACTGAAGCTTTCTTT
NA	TRBV20-1	TRBD2	TRBJ2-1	CSASALAGALTYNEQFF	TGCAGTGCTAGTGCCCTAGCGGGGGCCCTTACCTACAATGAGCAGTTCTTC
NA	TRBV7-9	TRBD2	TRBJ2-7	CASSRSGGAFSYEQYF	TGTGCCAGCAGTAGGAGCGGGGGTGCCTTCTCCTACGAGCAGTACTTC
NA	TRBV5-1	NA	TRBJ2-7	CASSSTGSTYEQYF	TGCGCCAGCAGCTCAACAGGCTCGACATACGAGCAGTACTTC
NA	TRBV11-2	TRBD1	TRBJ1-4	CASSLVKTGGLKEKLFF	TGTGCCAGCAGCTTAGTCAAGACAGGGGGCTTGAAGGAAAAACTGTTTTTT
NA	TRBV27	NA	TRBJ1-4	CASSSPAATNEKLFF	TGTGCCAGCAGTTCCCCCGCAGCAACTAATGAAAAACTGTTTTTT
NA	TRBV10-3	TRBD1	TRBJ1-1	CAISRGGKGNTEAFF	TGTGCCATCAGTCGAGGGGGCAAAGGGAACACTGAAGCTTTCTTT
NA	TRBV10-3	NA	TRBJ2-7	CAISERMSEGEQYF	TGTGCCATCAGTGAGAGGATGAGTGAGGGCGAGCAGTACTTC
NA	TRBV10-1	NA	TRBJ1-2	CAPTLTPSYGYTF	TGCGCTCCGACTTTAACCCCCAGCTATGGCTACACCTTC
once	TRBV27	TRBD1	TRBJ2-7	CASSLHAPIDRGSYEQYF	TGTGCCAGCAGTCTACACGCACCCATCGACAGGGGGTCCTACGAGCAGTACTTC
NA	TRBV30	NA	TRBJ2-3	CAWSVQGGDTQYF	TGTGCCTGGAGTGTCCAGGGAGGAGATACGCAGTATTTT
NA	TRBV18	TRBD1	TRBJ2-7	CASSPVDRDYEQYF	TGTGCCAGCTCACCGGTAGACAGGGACTACGAGCAGTACTTC
NA	TRBV12-3/TRBV12-4	NA	TRBJ1-1	CASSGGGHTEAFF	TGTGCCAGCAGTGGGGGGGGGCACACTGAAGCTTTCTTT
NA	TRBV30	NA	TRBJ1-1	CACSVDIMNTEAFF	TGTGCCTGTTCAGTCGACATCATGAACACTGAAGCTTTCTTT
few	TRBV5-4	NA	TRBJ2-7	CASSVVSKEQYF	TGTGCCAGCAGCGTGGTGAGTAAAGAGCAGTACTTC
NA	TRBV6-5	TRBD1	TRBJ2-7	CASRVTGFHEQYF	TGTGCCAGCAGGGTGACAGGGTTCCACGAGCAGTACTTC
NA	TRBV19	TRBD1	TRBJ2-1	CASSTRDRAYNEQFF	TGTGCCAGTAGTACTCGGGACAGGGCGTACAATGAGCAGTTCTTC
NA	TRBV30	TRBD2	TRBJ2-1	CAWSEIGGGQYNEQFF	TGTGCCTGGAGTGAGATAGGCGGGGGGCAATACAATGAGCAGTTCTTC
NA	TRBV24-1	TRBD1	TRBJ2-2	CATSDPGQSNTGELFF	TGTGCCACCAGTGATCCGGGACAGAGTAACACCGGGGAGCTGTTTTTT
NA	TRBV9	NA	TRBJ2-2	CASSDRTMTDTGELFF	TGTGCCAGCAGCGACCGTACCATGACAGACACCGGGGAGCTGTTTTTT
NA	TRBV28	NA	TRBJ2-7	CASSSSIYEQYF	TGTGCCAGCAGTTCTAGCATCTACGAGCAGTACTTC
NA	TRBV5-4	NA	TRBJ1-1	CASSLTGNTEAFF	TGTGCCAGCAGCTTGACAGGGAACACTGAAGCTTTCTTT
few	TRBV9	NA	TRBJ2-1	CASSVEPFGGEQFF	TGTGCCAGCAGCGTAGAACCTTTTGGCGGGGAGCAGTTCTTC
NA	TRBV27	NA	TRBJ1-3	CASSPDSLGNTIYF	TGTGCCAGCAGTCCGGACAGCCTTGGAAACACCATATATTTT
few	TRBV3-1/TRBV3-2	TRBD1	TRBJ1-1	CASSQVYDRGTEAFF	TGTGCCAGCAGCCAAGTCTATGACAGGGGGACTGAAGCTTTCTTT
NA	TRBV7-2	TRBD2	TRBJ2-1	CASSLAWGLALSEQFF	TGTGCCAGCAGCTTAGCTTGGGGACTAGCATTAAGTGAGCAGTTCTTC
NA	TRBV29-1	TRBD1	TRBJ1-2	CSVESPGTGYGYTF	TGCAGCGTTGAAAGTCCTGGGACAGGTTATGGCTACACCTTC
NA	TRBV7-2	NA	TRBJ1-1	CASSKVLQGRTEAFF	TGTGCCAGCAGCAAAGTCCTCCAGGGAAGGACTGAAGCTTTCTTT
once	TRBV28	NA	TRBJ2-2	CASSFWGVYTGELFF	TGTGCCAGCAGTTTCTGGGGGGTATACACCGGGGAGCTGTTTTTT
NA	TRBV30	TRBD1	TRBJ1-1	CAWSRGGQGIEAFF	TGTGCCTGGAGTCGTGGGGGACAGGGTATTGAAGCTTTCTTT
NA	TRBV3-1/TRBV3-2	TRBD2	TRBJ2-5	CASSQDPGRAKETQYF	TGTGCCAGCAGCCAGGACCCCGGGAGGGCGAAAGAGACCCAGTACTTC
NA	TRBV5-4	NA	TRBJ1-2	CASSPKLGGDYGYTF	TGTGCCAGCAGCCCTAAACTGGGGGGAGACTATGGCTACACCTTC
NA	TRBV5-1	TRBD1	TRBJ2-4	CASSTDRGLGNIQYF	TGCGCCAGCAGCACGGACAGGGGGCTCGGAAACATTCAGTACTTC
NA	TRBV5-8	NA	TRBJ1-1	CASSLIAGDTEAFF	TGTGCCAGCAGCTTAATAGCAGGGGACACTGAAGCTTTCTTT
NA	TRBV5-6	NA	TRBJ2-4	CASSFLQENIQYF	TGTGCCAGCAGCTTCTTACAGGAAAACATTCAGTACTTC
NA	TRBV19	TRBD2	TRBJ2-3	CASSLQGLAGVISTDTQYF	TGTGCCAGTAGTCTCCAGGGACTAGCGGGGGTCATTAGCACAGATACGCAGTATTTT
NA	TRBV7-9	NA	TRBJ2-3	CASSLGQGLPQSTDTQYF	TGTGCCAGCAGCTTAGGACAGGGACTTCCCCAATCCACAGATACGCAGTATTTT
NA	TRBV7-8	TRBD1	TRBJ2-7	CASSSGQVKWREQYF	TGTGCCAGCAGCTCCGGACAGGTAAAATGGCGCGAGCAGTACTTC
NA	TRBV7-3	TRBD1	TRBJ1-6	CASSLTPAGQGWESSYNSPLHF	TGTGCCAGCAGCTTAACACCCGCCGGACAGGGGTGGGAAAGCTCCTATAATTCACCCCTCCACTTT
NA	TRBV6-2/TRBV6-3	NA	TRBJ2-1	CASSKLGNEQFF	TGTGCCAGCAGTAAACTAGGAAATGAGCAGTTCTTC
NA	TRBV30	NA	TRBJ1-3	CAWSVQVGLISGNTIYF	TGTGCCTGGAGTGTACAGGTGGGACTGATCTCTGGAAACACCATATATTTT